Detailed here is one T cell receptor beta chain. Its antigen is unknown. Enrolled ophthalmopathy patients presented with a Clinical Activity Score of at least 3, a NOSPECS grade of at least 4, and disease duration under 3 months. Criteria for exclusion of patients were uncontrolled infection, other autoimmune disease, pregnancy or lactation. This sample stems from a study of T cells in Graves' hyperthyroidism and ophthalmopathy. RNA transcripts provided the source from which TCR beta CDR3 regions were amplified. In the first-round RT-PCR of the TCR CDR3, the HTBI primer set was used. MiXCR, applied by TCRdb to the multiplex PCR reads, yields one record per CDR3 protein. The sample has approximately 400,000 distinct CDR3 sequences, about 14% seen once; the top ten hold 15% to 20%. CDR1 MGHDK and CDR2 SYGVNS come from the germline V gene. Deletions cut 1 base from V and 6 bases from J, with 12 bases between. The CDR3 length is 15 residues.

Study-level points and caveats: Within blood appeared most thyroid clonotypes that had expanded above 0.001. The model forecast ophthalmopathy, anticipating it by a median approximately 6.1 months before onset.

This TCR derives from a woman in her twenties or thirties with Graves' ophthalmopathy. The chain combines TRBV25-1 with TRBJ1-4; possibly TRBD1 for D (6 bases). The sample consisted of blood. CDR3 residues: CASSEFRGQDEKLFF. CDR3 sequence (DNA): TGTGCCAGCAGTGAATTCCGGGGACAAGATGAAAAACTGTTTTTT.